This T cell receptor (beta chain) was identified in a study of graft-versus-host responses after intestinal transplantation (dated by TCRdb to 2020 to 2023). For context, the study as a whole: The transplants that recipients received were multivisceral, liver-intestinal, or isolated intestinal. A peak of at least 4% donor T cells among recipient peripheral blood mononuclear cells was the definition used for donor T cell macrochimerism. Alloreactive clones were identified by sequencing pre-transplant mixed lymphocyte reaction products and comparing them with unstimulated pre-transplant donor and recipient T cells. Instead of going to the commercial service, samples from a few later patients were sequenced in-house on an Illumina MiSeq and processed with MiXCR. All recipients received anti-thymocyte globulin induction followed by maintenance tacrolimus and steroids for around 3 years. Graft-versus-host and host-versus-graft alloreactive T cell clones were tracked in the graft, circulation and bone marrow after intestinal transplantation using bulk TCR-beta CDR3 sequencing. A cohort of 20 to 25 intestinal transplant recipients, including one retransplant, was enrolled, and a few patients lacking pretransplant specimens were excluded.

The time point label, read with the paper, signifies: cells obtained before transplantation from donor or recipient. CD3+CD4+ and CD3+CD8+ populations were FACS-sorted from unstimulated pre-transplant donor and recipient cells taken from spleen or lymph nodes. V loses 7 bases of germline sequence and J loses 4 bases, and the interval between the two ends is 14 bases. CDR1 and CDR2 (SEHNR, FQNEAQ) derive from the germline V gene (reference sequence). The CDR3 runs 14 amino acids, cysteine and phenylalanine included. Of the read, only the CDR3 DNA is kept; its 42 bases are in frame from base 1. Broader findings and caveats from the paper: GvH clones were detected in recipient bone marrow, and some appeared earlier in ileal mucosa or blood, consistent with an intestinal mucosal origin. The conclusions were limited by the relatively low number and heterogeneity of the intestinal transplant patients. In the allografts of patients with donor T cell macrochimerism, GvH to HvG T cell clonal ratios were high. Peak levels of circulating GvH clones were associated with declines in HvG clones early after transplant.

About this clone itself: This receptor's antigen is unknown. No quality values exist for individual bases; no much larger clone is one base distant.

Libraries were prepared through the immunoSEQ multiplex PCR assay. In most patients, genomic DNA was isolated using the Qiagen DNeasy Blood and Tissue Kit and sent frozen to Adaptive Biotechnologies for TCR sequencing. For most patients, genomic DNA was subjected to high-throughput TCR-beta CDR3 sequencing by Adaptive Biotechnologies. In the paper's pipeline: Adaptive's ImmunoSEQ software was the source of the TCR sequencing data for roughly 19 patients, while three other patients were processed with MiXCR and VDJtools. To correct CD4 versus CD8 sorting errors, any sequence found in both subsets at a frequency ratio below 5:1 was removed. CDR3 nucleotide sequences shared between donor and recipient were removed because their origin could not be assigned. To count as alloreactive, a clone needed at least 2-fold expansion over unstimulated cells and a minimum CFSE-low frequency of 0.002% (template counts) or 0.001% (read counts). Mappable clones were those detected in sequenced pre-transplant spleen, lymph node, or MLR CFSE-low populations of the donor or recipient. The cumulative frequency of alloreactive clones was calculated as a percentage of all sequences, weighted by copy number. TCRdb stores this immuneACCESS table with in-frame sequences only. Part of the clones is absent; in the studies checked, under half of the shortfall reflects unresolved V genes, and no reason is known for the rest. The V and J calls and clone size come from that table; D and trimming were worked out from the DNA. The sample includes 85,000 to 100,000 clones, with just under 95% observed a single time. The ten largest clonotypes hold around 0.07% of the sample.

The receptor was isolated from a human donor who was the organ donor for an intestinal transplant. Recombination joined TRBV7-9 with TRBJ1-3, with TRBD1 perhaps the D gene, on 5 matching bases. The sequencing used unstimulated CD8+ T cells sorted from spleen or lymph node cells, collected before transplant. The encoded CDR3 is CASNKGKAGNTIYF. In nucleotide form, the sequence is TGTGCCAGCAACAAGGGGAAGGCGGGAAACACCATATATTTT.